The following is a T cell receptor (beta chain) sequence with its context. Its antigen is still unknown. Base qualities are missing; no much larger clone stands one base away. The data derive from a study of blood T cell repertoires in COVID-19 (dated by TCRdb to between 2020 and 2021). With respect to the entire study: The collaborator samples originated in the United States, Italy and Spain and spanned the acute and convalescent phases of COVID-19. The prospective study material was composed of cDNA or gDNA derived from T cells, B-cell-depleted T cells, or PBMCs. Subjects who had been exposed to COVID-19, were actively infected with it, or had recovered from it provided the deeply sampled blood TCRbeta repertoires that made up the dataset. The repertoires were made available in a free public database intended to serve as a resource for research on the immune response to SARS-CoV-2. Samples were obtained from the ongoing ImmuneRACE study (first 160 participants) and from some 1,200 subjects provided by 6 global collaborators. The sample metadata nearly always contained a de-identified subject ID, COVID-19 status, age in years and sex. HLA class I and class II types, where available, came from metadata supplied by the sample provider rather than from assay-based typing. Results the study describes overall, beyond this receptor: How much clinical and demographic metadata was included differed by source and by participant, and the metadata was provided uncurated.

TCRbeta CDR3 regions were amplified from genomic DNA by means of the immunoSEQ Assay, a bias-controlled multiplex PCR. Per the original workflow: Within the assay, amplification of reference gene primers was used to estimate how many nucleated cells each sample contained. To quantify the absolute abundance of each unique TCRbeta CDR3 rearrangement, sequence reads were collapsed and filtered. For each sample, productive Simpson clonality was calculated as the square root of Simpson's diversity index across productive rearrangements. TCRdb mirrors the immuneACCESS table, restricted to in-frame sequences. Some clones are absent from its copies; in checked studies, under half trace to an unresolved V gene, and the reason for the others is unknown. V and J calls and clone size are as listed in that table; D and trimming were resolved from the DNA. This sample is represented by around 170,000 clones; 70% to 90% of them were singletons. The biggest ten clones account for roughly 4.1% of the sample.

V sheds 0 bases and J sheds 11 bases, leaving 9 bases between their ends. From the cysteine through the phenylalanine, the CDR3 covers 13 amino acids. Of all the DNA, just the CDR3 is kept, 39 bases in frame from base 1. The germline V gene yields SGDLS for CDR1 and YYNGEE for CDR2. Each collaborating institution followed its own protocols to collect whole blood in K2EDTA tubes. For TCRbeta analysis, collaborator samples were shipped as frozen whole blood, as isolated PBMCs, or as DNA extracted from either sample type. This receptor was taken from a woman between 70 and 85 years old with acute or convalescent COVID-19. The sequenced sample consisted of peripheral blood. This chain is built from TRBV9 and TRBJ1-6; tentative D gene TRBD1, with 5 bases matching. The base sequence is TGTGCCAGCAGCGTAGAAGGGGTTACACCCCTCCACTTT. Its coded protein is CASSVEGVTPLHF.